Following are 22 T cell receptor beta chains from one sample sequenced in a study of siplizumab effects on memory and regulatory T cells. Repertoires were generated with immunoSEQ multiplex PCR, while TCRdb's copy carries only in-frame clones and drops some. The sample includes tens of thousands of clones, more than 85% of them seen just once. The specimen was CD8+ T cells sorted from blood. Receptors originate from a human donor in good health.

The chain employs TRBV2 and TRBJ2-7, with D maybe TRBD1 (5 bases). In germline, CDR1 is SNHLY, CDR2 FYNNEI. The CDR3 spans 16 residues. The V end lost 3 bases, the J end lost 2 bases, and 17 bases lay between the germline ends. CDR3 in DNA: TGTGCCAGCAGTGATTTGACAGACCTTGTTACCTACGAGCAGTACTTC. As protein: CASSDLTDLVTYEQYF.

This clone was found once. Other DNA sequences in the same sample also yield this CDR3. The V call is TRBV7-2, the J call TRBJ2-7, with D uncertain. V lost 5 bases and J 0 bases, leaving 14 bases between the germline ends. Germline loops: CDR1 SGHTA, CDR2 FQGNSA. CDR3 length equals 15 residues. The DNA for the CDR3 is TGTGCCAGCAGCCCCGGGTTAGGCGCCTCCTACGAGCAGTACTTC. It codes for CASSPGLGASYEQYF.

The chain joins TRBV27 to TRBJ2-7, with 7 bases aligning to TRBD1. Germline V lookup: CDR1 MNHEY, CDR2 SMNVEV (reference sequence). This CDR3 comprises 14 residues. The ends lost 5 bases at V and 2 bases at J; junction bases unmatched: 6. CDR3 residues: CASSPRTGAYEQYF. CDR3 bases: TGTGCCAGCAGTCCGCGGACAGGCGCCTACGAGCAGTACTTC.

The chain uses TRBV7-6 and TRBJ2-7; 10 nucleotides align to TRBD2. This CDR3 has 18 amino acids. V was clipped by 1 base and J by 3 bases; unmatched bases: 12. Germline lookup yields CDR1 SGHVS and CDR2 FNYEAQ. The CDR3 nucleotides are TGTGCCAGCAGCTTAGGCGGGCTAGCGGGAGAAGGATTCTACGAGCAGTACTTC. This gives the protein CASSLGGLAGEGFYEQYF.

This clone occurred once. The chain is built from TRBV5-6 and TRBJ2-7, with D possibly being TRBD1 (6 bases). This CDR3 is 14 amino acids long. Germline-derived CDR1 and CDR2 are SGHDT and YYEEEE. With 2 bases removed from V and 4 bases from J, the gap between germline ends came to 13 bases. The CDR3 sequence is CASSLRQAIYEQYF. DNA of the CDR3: TGTGCCAGCAGCTTACGACAGGCCATTTACGAGCAGTACTTC.

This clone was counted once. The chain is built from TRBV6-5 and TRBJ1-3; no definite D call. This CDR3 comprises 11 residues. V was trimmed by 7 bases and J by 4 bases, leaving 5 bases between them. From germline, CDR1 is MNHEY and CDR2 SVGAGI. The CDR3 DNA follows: TGTGCCAGCATCCGGGGAAACACCATATATTTT. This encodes CASIRGNTIYF.

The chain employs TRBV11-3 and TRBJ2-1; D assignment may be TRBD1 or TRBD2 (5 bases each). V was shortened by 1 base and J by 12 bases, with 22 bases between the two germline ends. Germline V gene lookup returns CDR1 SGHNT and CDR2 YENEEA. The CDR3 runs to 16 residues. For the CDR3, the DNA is TGTGCCAGCAGCTTAGGGGGCCCCCACGGGGCCGAGGGGCAGTTCTTC. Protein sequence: CASSLGGPHGAEGQFF. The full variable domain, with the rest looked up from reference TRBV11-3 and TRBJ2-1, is EAGVVQSPRYKIIEKKQPVAFWCNPISGHNTLYWYLQNLGQGPELLIRYENEEAVDDSQLPKDRFSAERLKGVDSTLKIQPAELGDSAVYLCASSLGGPHGAEGQFFGPGTRLTVL.

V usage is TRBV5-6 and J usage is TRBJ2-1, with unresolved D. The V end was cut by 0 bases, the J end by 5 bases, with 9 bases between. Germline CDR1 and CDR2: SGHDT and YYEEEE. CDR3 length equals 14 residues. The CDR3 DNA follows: TGTGCCAGCAGCTTGGGCGCAGTTAACAATGAGCAGTTCTTC. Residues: CASSLGAVNNEQFF.

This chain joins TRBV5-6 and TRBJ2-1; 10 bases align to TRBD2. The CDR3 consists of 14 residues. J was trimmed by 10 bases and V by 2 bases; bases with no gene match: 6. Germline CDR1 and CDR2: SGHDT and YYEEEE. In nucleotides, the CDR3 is TGTGCCAGCAGCTTTCAAGGACTAGCGGAGGAGCAGTTCTTC. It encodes CASSFQGLAEEQFF.

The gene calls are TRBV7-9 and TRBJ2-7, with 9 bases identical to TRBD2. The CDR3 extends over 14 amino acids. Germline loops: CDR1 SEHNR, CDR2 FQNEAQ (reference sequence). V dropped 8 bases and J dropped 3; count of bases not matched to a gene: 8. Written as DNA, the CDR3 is TGTGCCAGCCAGGGGTTAGCGGGAGACTACGAGCAGTACTTC. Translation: CASQGLAGDYEQYF.

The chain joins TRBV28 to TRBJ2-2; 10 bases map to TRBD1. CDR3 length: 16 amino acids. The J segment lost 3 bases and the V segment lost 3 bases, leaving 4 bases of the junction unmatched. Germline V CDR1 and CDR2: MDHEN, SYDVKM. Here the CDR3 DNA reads TGTGCCAGCAGTTTGGGACAGGGGTGGTACACCGGGGAGCTGTTTTTT. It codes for CASSLGQGWYTGELFF.

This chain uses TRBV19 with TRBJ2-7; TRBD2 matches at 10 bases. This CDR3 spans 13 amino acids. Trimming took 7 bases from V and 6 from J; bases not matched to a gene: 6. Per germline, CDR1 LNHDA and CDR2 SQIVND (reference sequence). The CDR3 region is CASNSGRAVEQYF. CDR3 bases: TGTGCCAGTAACAGCGGGAGGGCGGTCGAGCAGTACTTC.

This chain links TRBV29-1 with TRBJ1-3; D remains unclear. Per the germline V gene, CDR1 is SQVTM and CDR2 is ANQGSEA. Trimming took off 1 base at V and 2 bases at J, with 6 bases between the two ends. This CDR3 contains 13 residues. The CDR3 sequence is CSVEGDPGNTIYF. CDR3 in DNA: TGCAGCGTTGAAGGGGATCCTGGAAACACCATATATTTT.

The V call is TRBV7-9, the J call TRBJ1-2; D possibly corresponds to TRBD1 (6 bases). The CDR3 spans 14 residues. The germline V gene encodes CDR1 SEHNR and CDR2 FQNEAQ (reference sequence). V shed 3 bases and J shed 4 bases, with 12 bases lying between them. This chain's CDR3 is CASSLDRGRYGYTF. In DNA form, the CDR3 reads TGTGCCAGCAGCTTGGACAGAGGACGCTATGGCTACACCTTC.

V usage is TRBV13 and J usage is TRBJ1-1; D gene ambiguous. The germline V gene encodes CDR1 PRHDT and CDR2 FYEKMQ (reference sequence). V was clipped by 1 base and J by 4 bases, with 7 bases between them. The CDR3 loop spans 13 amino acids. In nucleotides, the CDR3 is TGTGCCAGCAGCTTAGATGGTAGCACTGAAGCTTTCTTT. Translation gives CASSLDGSTEAFF. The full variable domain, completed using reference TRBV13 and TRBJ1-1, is AAGVIQSPRHLIKEKRETATLKCYPIPRHDTVYWYQQGPGQDPQFLISFYEKMQSDKGSIPDRFSAQQFSDYHSELNMSSLELGDSALYFCASSLDGSTEAFFGQGTRLTVV.

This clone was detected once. The CDR3 nucleotides read TGTGCCAGCAGAACGGACAGGGGGAATCAGCCCCAGCATTTT. Encoded protein: CASRTDRGNQPQHF. The gene calls are TRBV6-5 and TRBJ1-5; 10 nucleotides align to TRBD1. The CDR3 sequence is 14 residues long. V lost 6 bases, J lost 4 bases, and 3 bases stayed unmatched. The V gene's germline CDR1 is MNHEY and CDR2 SVGAGI.

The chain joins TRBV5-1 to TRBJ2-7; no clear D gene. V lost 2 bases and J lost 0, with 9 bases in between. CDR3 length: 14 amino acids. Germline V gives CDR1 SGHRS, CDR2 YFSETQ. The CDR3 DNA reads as TGCGCCAGCAGCTTTGGAAAAAGCTCCTACGAGCAGTACTTC. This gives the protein CASSFGKSSYEQYF. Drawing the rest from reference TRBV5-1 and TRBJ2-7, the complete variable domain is KAGVTQTPRYLIKTRGQQVTLSCSPISGHRSVSWYQQTPGQGLQFLFEYFSETQRNKGNFPGRFSGRQFSNSRSEMNVSTLELGDSALYLCASSFGKSSYEQYFGPGTRLTVT.

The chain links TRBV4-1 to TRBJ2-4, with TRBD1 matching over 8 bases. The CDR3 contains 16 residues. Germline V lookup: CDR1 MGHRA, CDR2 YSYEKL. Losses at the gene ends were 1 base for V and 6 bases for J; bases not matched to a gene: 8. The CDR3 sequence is CASSQATDRVRNIQYF. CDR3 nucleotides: TGCGCCAGCAGCCAAGCTACGGACAGGGTGAGAAACATTCAGTACTTC.

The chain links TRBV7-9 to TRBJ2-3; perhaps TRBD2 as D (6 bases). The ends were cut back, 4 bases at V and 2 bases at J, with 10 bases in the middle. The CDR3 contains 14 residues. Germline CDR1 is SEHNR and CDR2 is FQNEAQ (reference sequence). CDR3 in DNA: TGTGCCAGCAGCTATAGCGGATTCACAGATACGCAGTATTTT. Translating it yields CASSYSGFTDTQYF.

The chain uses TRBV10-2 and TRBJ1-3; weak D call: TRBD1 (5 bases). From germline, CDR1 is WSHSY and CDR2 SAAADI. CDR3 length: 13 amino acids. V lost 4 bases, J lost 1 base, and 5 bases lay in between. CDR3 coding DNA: TGCGCCAGCAGTGCAGGGTCTGGAAACACCATATATTTT. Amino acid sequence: CASSAGSGNTIYF.

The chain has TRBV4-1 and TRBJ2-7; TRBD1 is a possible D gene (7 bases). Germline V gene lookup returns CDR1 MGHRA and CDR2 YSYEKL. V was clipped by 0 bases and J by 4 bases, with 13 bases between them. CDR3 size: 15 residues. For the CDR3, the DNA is TGCGCCAGCAGCCAAGACAGGGGGGATCCATACGAGCAGTACTTC. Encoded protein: CASSQDRGDPYEQYF.

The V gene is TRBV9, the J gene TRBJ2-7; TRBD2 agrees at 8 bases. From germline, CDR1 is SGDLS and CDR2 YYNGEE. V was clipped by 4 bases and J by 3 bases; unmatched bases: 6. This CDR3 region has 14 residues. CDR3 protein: CASSISGSFYEQYF. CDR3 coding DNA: TGTGCCAGCAGCATAAGCGGGAGTTTCTACGAGCAGTACTTC.